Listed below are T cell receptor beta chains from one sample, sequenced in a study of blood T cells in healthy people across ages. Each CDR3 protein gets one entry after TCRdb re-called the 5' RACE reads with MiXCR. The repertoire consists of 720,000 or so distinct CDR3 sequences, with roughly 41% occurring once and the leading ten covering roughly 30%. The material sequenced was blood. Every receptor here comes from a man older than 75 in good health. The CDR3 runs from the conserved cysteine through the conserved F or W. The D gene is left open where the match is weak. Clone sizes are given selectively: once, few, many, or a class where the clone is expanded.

TGCAGCGTTCTCCCGGGTGTAACTAATGAAAAACTGTTTTTT | CSVLPGVTNEKLFF | - | TRBJ1-4 | TRBV29-1 | -
TGCAGTGCTAGAATGATTAGCAATCAGCCCCAGCATTTT | CSARMISNQPQHF | - | TRBJ1-5 | TRBV20-1 | -
TGTGCCAGCAGTTCGGGGGGTGTCGGGACCCAGTACTTC | CASSSGGVGTQYF | TRBD2 | TRBJ2-5 | TRBV6-5 | few
TGCGCCAGCAGCCAAGCTGTTGACTCGACCAAGGGTGAGCAGTTCTTC | CASSQAVDSTKGEQFF | - | TRBJ2-1 | TRBV4-3 | -
TGCGCCAGCAGCCCCGGGGACGCCCAGGATACGCAGTATTTT | CASSPGDAQDTQYF | - | TRBJ2-3 | TRBV5-1 | many
TGTGCCAGCAGTTTAAGTAGGCTGGGACAGGGACCCTACGAGCAGTACTTC | CASSLSRLGQGPYEQYF | TRBD1 | TRBJ2-7 | TRBV27 | -
TGCAGCGTTGATGGGGTTGGACCCTATGGCTACACCTTC | CSVDGVGPYGYTF | - | TRBJ1-2 | TRBV29-1 | many
TGCGCCAGCAGCCAACGGTTCAGGTCTAGCACAGATACGCAGTATTTT | CASSQRFRSSTDTQYF | - | TRBJ2-3 | TRBV4-3 | few
TGCAGCGTTGGGGACAGATCCAATCAGCCCCAGCATTTT | CSVGDRSNQPQHF | TRBD1 | TRBJ1-5 | TRBV29-1 | few
TGTGCCAGCCGGGGCCAACCGGATAGGCGATATGACAATGAGCAGTTCTTC | CASRGQPDRRYDNEQFF | - | TRBJ2-1 | TRBV6-1 | -
TGTGCCAGCACTAACGTAGACAGATTAGTCGGCTACACCTTC | CASTNVDRLVGYTF | - | TRBJ1-2 | TRBV28 | -
TGCAGTGCTAGATTAGACAGGGGGCTAGAAAAACTGTTTTTT | CSARLDRGLEKLFF | TRBD1 | TRBJ1-4 | TRBV20-1 | few
TGTGCCAGCAAGCCGAGCTCTGGGGCCAACGTCCTGACTTTC | CASKPSSGANVLTF | - | TRBJ2-6 | TRBV4-2 | few
TGTGCCAGTCAAAGGGGGCCCACCGGCACAGATACGCAGTATTTT | CASQRGPTGTDTQYF | TRBD1 | TRBJ2-3 | TRBV6-6 | many
TGTGCCAGCAGCCAAGCTTCGTGGGGGCAGACATACGAGCAGTACTTC | CASSQASWGQTYEQYF | - | TRBJ2-7 | TRBV14 | -
TGCAGCGTTGATAAGGGGGGAACTCCCAAGCGGACCCAGTACTTC | CSVDKGGTPKRTQYF | - | TRBJ2-5 | TRBV29-1 | many
TGCGCCAGCAGCGTGGGGACCACAGATGCGCAGTATTTT | CASSVGTTDAQYF | - | TRBJ2-3 | TRBV5-1 | -
TGCGCCAGCAGCCTTAGCGACGATACGCAGTATTTT | CASSLSDDTQYF | - | TRBJ2-3 | TRBV10-2 | -
TGCAGTGCCGGGACTAGCGGGTCCGGGGTGACTGATACGCAGTATTTT | CSAGTSGSGVTDTQYF | TRBD2 | TRBJ2-3 | TRBV20-1 | -
TGTGCCAGCAAACGACTAGCGGATAGCTCCTACAATGAGCAGTTCTTC | CASKRLADSSYNEQFF | TRBD2 | TRBJ2-1 | TRBV6-5 | -
TGTGCCAGCAGGGTAGACAGGGATCATCAGCCCCAGCATTTT | CASRVDRDHQPQHF | TRBD1 | TRBJ1-5 | TRBV2 | -
TGTGCCACCAGCGGACTAGCCGGTACCTACAATGAGCAGTACTTC | CATSGLAGTYNEQYF | TRBD2 | TRBJ2-5 | TRBV15 | few
TGTGCCAGCGTGAGGGGGCCTGGGGAGACCCAGTACTTC | CASVRGPGETQYF | TRBD1 | TRBJ2-5 | TRBV2 | -
TGCAGTGCTAGAGATCTCAAGAGCAGGGGACTCTACGAGCAGTACTTC | CSARDLKSRGLYEQYF | - | TRBJ2-7 | TRBV20-1 | few
TGCGCCAGCAGCTCCAGGACCGTAGATACGCAGTATTTT | CASSSRTVDTQYF | - | TRBJ2-3 | TRBV5-1 | few
TGCGCCAGCAGCTTGGAATCTGGCGGGATCCCCTCCTACGAGCAGTACTTC | CASSLESGGIPSYEQYF | - | TRBJ2-7 | TRBV5-1 | few
TGTGCCAGCAGCACCAGAAATAACTATGGCTACACCTTC | CASSTRNNYGYTF | - | TRBJ1-2 | TRBV21-1 | -
TGTGCCAGCAGCCAAGTTACCCCAGCGGGAGTCGGTGAGCAGTACTTC | CASSQVTPAGVGEQYF | TRBD2 | TRBJ2-7 | TRBV3-1 | many
TGTGCCAGCAGTTACTCCCAGGACAGGGGGGACGAGCAGTACTTC | CASSYSQDRGDEQYF | TRBD1 | TRBJ2-7 | TRBV6-2/TRBV6-3 | -